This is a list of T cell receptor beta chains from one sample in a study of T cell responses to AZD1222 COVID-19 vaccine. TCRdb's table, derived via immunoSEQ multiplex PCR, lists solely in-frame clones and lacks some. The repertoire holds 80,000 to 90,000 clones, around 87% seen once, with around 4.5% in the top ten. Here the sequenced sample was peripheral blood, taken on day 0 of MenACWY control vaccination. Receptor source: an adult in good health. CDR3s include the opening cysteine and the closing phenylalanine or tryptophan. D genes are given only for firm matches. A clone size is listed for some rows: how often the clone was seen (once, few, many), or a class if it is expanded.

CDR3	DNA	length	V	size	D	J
CASSLYAVSGEQYF	TGCGCCAGCAGCTTGTATGCGGTCTCAGGGGAGCAGTACTTC	14	TRBV5-1	-	-	TRBJ2-7
CASSLVGRGETQYF	TGTGCCAGCAGCTTGGTGGGGAGAGGGGAGACCCAGTACTTC	14	TRBV5-8	-	-	TRBJ2-5
CSAGGTNYGYTF	TGCAGCGCCGGCGGGACAAACTATGGCTACACCTTC	12	TRBV29-1	-	-	TRBJ1-2
CASSTGTSLGNEQFF	TGTGCCAGCAGCACCGGGACCTCGTTGGGGAATGAGCAGTTCTTC	15	TRBV2	-	-	TRBJ2-1
CASSQNFGGNEQFF	TGTGCCAGCAGCCAAAATTTCGGGGGTAATGAGCAGTTCTTC	14	TRBV14	-	-	TRBJ2-1
CASSQDRGQLYNSPLHF	TGTGCCAGCAGCCAAGATCGCGGACAGCTCTATAATTCACCCCTCCACTTT	17	TRBV4-2	-	-	TRBJ1-6
CASSLVAEGTDTQYF	TGTGCCAGCAGCTTAGTAGCGGAGGGAACAGATACGCAGTATTTT	15	TRBV7-2	-	-	TRBJ2-3
CASSRTSLNNEQFF	TGTGCCAGCAGTCGGACTAGCCTCAACAATGAGCAGTTCTTC	14	TRBV6-5	-	TRBD2	TRBJ2-1
CASRPKGTGGRTDTQYF	TGTGCCAGCAGACCAAAGGGGACAGGGGGGAGGACAGATACGCAGTATTTT	17	TRBV28	-	TRBD1	TRBJ2-3
CASSGRPNSNQPQHF	TGTGCCAGTAGTGGACGGCCGAATAGCAATCAGCCCCAGCATTTT	15	TRBV19	-	-	TRBJ1-5
CSVEGQAFYTEAFF	TGCAGCGTTGAAGGCCAGGCTTTCTACACTGAAGCTTTCTTT	14	TRBV29-1	-	-	TRBJ1-1
CASKSQGYENSPLHF	TGTGCCAGCAAAAGCCAGGGTTATGAGAATTCACCCCTCCACTTT	15	TRBV28	once	-	TRBJ1-6
CASSLDRLYGYTF	TGTGCCAGCAGCTTAGACAGGTTATATGGCTACACCTTC	13	TRBV11-2	-	-	TRBJ1-2
CASRAGQLQPQHF	TGTGCCAGCAGAGCTGGACAGCTCCAGCCCCAGCATTTT	13	TRBV28	-	-	TRBJ1-5
CASSYAGTGFTEAFF	TGTGCCAGCAGTTACGCCGGGACAGGGTTCACTGAAGCTTTCTTT	15	TRBV6-5	-	TRBD1	TRBJ1-1
CASSPERGSYEQYF	TGTGCCAGCAGCCCGGAACGGGGCTCCTACGAGCAGTACTTC	14	TRBV13	-	-	TRBJ2-7
CAWSVGQGVGQPQHF	TGTGCCTGGAGTGTAGGACAGGGGGTTGGTCAGCCCCAGCATTTT	15	TRBV30	few	TRBD1	TRBJ1-5
CASSRGTSSNQPQHF	TGCGCCAGCAGCCGGGGGACGTCTAGCAATCAGCCCCAGCATTTT	15	TRBV5-1	-	-	TRBJ1-5
CASSLRAASAYNEQFF	TGTGCCAGCAGCTTACGGGCGGCCTCGGCCTACAATGAGCAGTTCTTC	16	TRBV7-9	-	-	TRBJ2-1
CASSPEGYEQYF	TGTGCCAGCAGCCCGGAGGGCTACGAGCAGTACTTC	12	TRBV3-1/TRBV3-2	-	-	TRBJ2-7
CASSWRHSSYNEQFF	TGTGCCAGTAGCTGGCGGCATAGCTCCTACAATGAGCAGTTCTTC	15	TRBV19	-	-	TRBJ2-1
CATSDRGHEQYF	TGTGCCACCAGTGACAGGGGCCACGAGCAGTACTTC	12	TRBV24-1	-	-	TRBJ2-7
CASSAPPAPEAFF	TGTGCCAGCAGCGCCCCGCCAGCACCGGAAGCTTTCTTT	13	TRBV7-9	-	-	TRBJ1-1